These T cell receptor beta chains were read from a single sample in a study of T-cell reconstitution after alpha-beta-depleted transplantation in children. TCRdb redid the calling of the PCR reads with MiXCR, one entry per CDR3 protein. Of 75,000 to 100,000 distinct CDR3 sequences in the sample, 7% to 9% were seen once. Sample: PBMCs from the stem cell graft donor, taken from the stem cell graft. These receptors came from a human donor who donated a stem cell graft to a child with congenital amegakaryocytic thrombocytopenia. Each CDR3 is given with its conserved first and last residue. Each record gives: CDR3 length, J gene, V gene, clone size, D gene, CDR3 protein, CDR3 DNA. The D gene is left open where the match is weak. Some rows mark clone size as missing; the rest say once, few, many or name a class of expanded clone.

>11|TRBJ2-1|TRBV19|many|TRBD1
CASSIRDREFF
TGTGCCAGTAGTATCCGCGACAGGGAATTCTTC
>16|TRBJ2-7|TRBV10-3|many|TRBD1
CAISEPGQGNSYEQYF
TGTGCCATCAGTGAGCCGGGACAGGGTAACTCCTACGAGCAGTACTTC
>16|TRBJ2-4|TRBV25-1|many|TRBD2
CASSDRLAGKVGIQYF
TGTGCCAGCAGTGATCGACTAGCGGGAAAGGTGGGCATTCAGTACTTC
>13|TRBJ1-1|TRBV7-9|many|NA
CASRATGITEAFF
TGTGCCAGCAGGGCTACAGGAATCACTGAAGCTTTCTTT
>12|TRBJ1-5|TRBV29-1|many|NA
CSVVMGDQPQHF
TGCAGCGTTGTCATGGGTGATCAGCCCCAGCATTTT
>13|TRBJ2-1|TRBV20-1|many|NA
CSADLGSYNEQFF
TGCAGTGCCGACCTCGGATCCTACAATGAGCAGTTCTTC
>14|TRBJ1-2|TRBV30|many|NA
CAWSVQEVSYGYTF
TGTGCCTGGAGTGTACAAGAGGTCTCCTATGGCTACACCTTC
>15|TRBJ1-2|TRBV4-2|many|NA
CASSQEPGTAEGYTF
TGTGCCAGCAGCCAAGAGCCAGGGACGGCGGAGGGCTACACCTTC
>14|TRBJ1-5|TRBV3-1|many|TRBD1
CASSHRGGNQPQHF
TGTGCCAGCAGCCACAGGGGGGGCAATCAGCCCCAGCATTTT
>13|TRBJ1-2|TRBV27|many|NA
CASSPRLVDGYTF
TGTGCCAGCAGCCCTAGATTGGTCGACGGCTACACCTTC
>18|TRBJ2-1|TRBV28|NA|TRBD2
CASSLSFGRGANYNEQFF
TGTGCCAGCAGTTTATCCTTCGGGCGGGGGGCTAACTACAATGAGCAGTTCTTC
>16|TRBJ2-7|TRBV3-1|NA|NA
CASSQLPRASSYEQYF
TGTGCCAGCAGCCAATTACCCCGAGCTAGCTCCTACGAGCAGTACTTC
>13|TRBJ1-5|TRBV30|NA|NA
CAWSVQKNQPQHF
TGTGCCTGGAGTGTACAGAAAAATCAGCCCCAGCATTTT
>17|TRBJ1-4|TRBV21-1|NA|NA
CASSKVGQGATNEKLFF
NA
>12|TRBJ2-2|TRBV7-2|many|NA
CASSYFTGELFF
TGTGCCAGCAGCTACTTCACCGGGGAGCTGTTTTTT
>13|TRBJ1-2|TRBV7-2|many|NA
CASSRRTTGGYTF
TGTGCCAGCAGCAGGCGTACAACGGGTGGCTACACCTTC
>12|TRBJ2-7|TRBV6-5|many|NA
CASSRERDEQYF
TGTGCCAGCTCGAGGGAGCGGGACGAGCAGTACTTC
>18|TRBJ2-1|TRBV5-5|many|TRBD2
CASSSKTVRGRVVNEQFF
TGTGCCAGCAGCTCAAAAACTGTACGCGGGAGGGTCGTCAATGAGCAGTTCTTC
>14|TRBJ1-6|TRBV20-1|NA|TRBD1
CSATMGQGHSPLHF
TGCAGTGCTACCATGGGACAGGGGCACTCACCCCTCCACTTT
>15|TRBJ2-2|TRBV12-3/TRBV12-4|many|NA
CASSSGLGSTGELFF
TGTGCCAGCAGTTCGGGTCTGGGGAGCACCGGGGAGCTGTTTTTT
>15|TRBJ1-5|TRBV7-9|many|TRBD1
CASSLKGQDNQPQHF
TGTGCCAGCAGCCTAAAAGGACAGGACAATCAGCCCCAGCATTTT
>16|TRBJ2-5|TRBV11-2|many|TRBD1
CASRRGRGGRQETQYF
TGTGCCAGCAGACGAGGACGAGGGGGCAGGCAAGAGACCCAGTACTTC
>13|TRBJ2-2|TRBV2|many|NA
CASKYGGPGELFF
TGTGCGAGCAAGTACGGGGGTCCCGGGGAGCTGTTTTTT
>16|TRBJ2-7|TRBV5-1|NA|TRBD2
CASSPRPSGGSYEQYF
TGCGCCAGCAGCCCGCGCCCTAGCGGGGGATCCTACGAGCAGTACTTC
>14|TRBJ2-3|TRBV12-3/TRBV12-4|many|NA
CASSLAGYTDTQYF
TGTGCCAGCAGTTTGGCGGGGTACACAGATACGCAGTATTTT
>12|TRBJ2-2|TRBV9|many|NA
CASSVVSGELFF
TGTGCCAGCAGCGTAGTCTCCGGGGAGCTGTTTTTT
>15|TRBJ1-2|TRBV12-3/TRBV12-4|many|TRBD1
CASSLGQLLDYGYTF
TGTGCCAGCAGTTTGGGACAGCTTCTAGACTATGGCTACACCTTC
>16|TRBJ2-3|TRBV4-2|few|NA
CASSQDYRPSTDTQYF
TGTGCCAGCAGCCAAGACTACCGGCCCAGCACAGATACGCAGTATTTT